This T cell receptor (beta chain) was sequenced for a study of blood T cell repertoires in COVID-19. This CDR3 contains 15 residues. With V trimmed by 2 bases and J by 5 bases, 5 bases remained unmatched. CDR1 and CDR2 (germline): SGHTA, FQGNSA. Profiled with immunoSEQ multiplex PCR; TCRdb holds only in-frame clones, not every one. The sample includes hundreds of thousands of clones, around 90% seen only once; the top ten take around 0.92%. Sequenced sample: peripheral blood. The J gene is TRBJ1-2, the V gene TRBV7-2, with TRBD1 matching over 10 bases. This receptor was obtained from a man aged 18 to 30 with COVID-19, enrolled during active disease. Here the CDR3 reads CASSLPRDRGYGYTF. The CDR3 DNA is TGTGCCAGCAGCTTACCCCGGGACAGGGGTTATGGCTACACCTTC.